The 12 T cell receptor beta chains given below trace back to one sample, sequenced in a study of T cell clonality in common variable immunodeficiency. The assay was immunoSEQ multiplex PCR, and TCRdb's table has in-frame clones only and misses some. The sample was found to contain approximately 44,000 clones, and every one recurs. Sequences were obtained from peripheral blood mononuclear cells. Receptors were obtained from a person between 18 and 69 years old in good health.

This clone was picked up many times. The CDR3 end is not reached by the read, which stops 3 residues before it; the germline J gene fills it in. The chain combines TRBV19 with TRBJ1-2, with D tentatively TRBD1 (5 bases). The CDR3 has 13 amino acids. V gave up 3 bases and J gave up 4 bases, with 9 bases separating them. Germline V lookup: CDR1 LNHDA, CDR2 SQIVND (reference sequence). CDR3 residues: CASSIRGGYGYTF. The sequenced part of the CDR3 DNA is TGTGCCAGTAGTATTAGGGGCGGCTATGGC.

This clone was seen at least ten times. The read terminates 3 residues before the CDR3 end, so the remaining end is supplied by the germline J gene. The J gene is TRBJ2-7, the V gene TRBV5-1; 12 nucleotides align to TRBD1. The CDR3 sequence is 16 residues long. CDR1 and CDR2 from the germline V gene are SGHRS and YFSETQ. The ends lost 0 bases at V and 3 bases at J; junction bases unmatched: 4. CDR3 sequence: CASSLARDRGLYEQYF. Partial CDR3 DNA: TGCGCCAGCAGCTTGGCAAGGGACAGGGGGCTCTACGAG. Complete variable domain (other parts from reference TRBV5-1 and TRBJ2-7): KAGVTQTPRYLIKTRGQQVTLSCSPISGHRSVSWYQQTPGQGLQFLFEYFSETQRNKGNFPGRFSGRQFSNSRSEMNVSTLELGDSALYLCASSLARDRGLYEQYFGPGTRLTVT.

This clone came up many times. The read falls 3 residues short of the CDR3 end, and the missing part is taken from the germline J gene. The V call is TRBV4-1, the J call TRBJ2-5; D ambiguous. V lost 1 base and J 1 base, leaving 10 bases between the germline ends. This CDR3 spans 15 amino acids. Germline V gene data show CDR1 as MGHRA and CDR2 as YSYEKL. The covered CDR3 bases are TGCGCCAGCAGCCAAGTATCAACAGTCCAAGAGACC. It specifies CASSQVSTVQET. The CDR3 in full is CASSQVSTVQETQYF.

There are many counts of this clone. The read ends 3 residues shy of where the CDR3 ends; the end is completed using the germline J gene. This sequence joins TRBV5-1 and TRBJ1-2; D is unresolved. The CDR3 covers 12 residues. Germline CDR1 and CDR2: SGHRS and YFSETQ. The covered CDR3 bases are TGCGCCAGCAGCTTAGGGCAGAGGGGC. Its translation is CASSLGQRG. The entire CDR3 sequence reads CASSLGQRGYTF.

This clone was seen ten or more times. The read comes to an end 3 residues before the CDR3 does, leaving the germline J gene to fill in the end. This rearrangement joins TRBV19 to TRBJ1-2; D possibly corresponds to TRBD1 (5 bases). The CDR3 consists of 14 residues. Per the germline V gene, CDR1 is LNHDA and CDR2 is SQIVND (reference sequence). CDR3 region: CASSAGTSSEGYTF. The CDR3 DNA, read in part, is TGTGCCAGTAGTGCCGGGACTTCTTCAGAGGGC.

This clone was seen ten or more times. The CDR3 end falls 3 residues outside the read, so it is completed with the germline J gene. V gene TRBV20-1 combines with J gene TRBJ2-7; 11 bases fit TRBD2. V lost 1 base and J lost 4; bases outside the gene matches: 15. The CDR3 consists of 18 residues. Per the germline V gene, CDR1 is DFQATT and CDR2 is SNEGSKA (reference sequence). The sequenced part of the CDR3 DNA is TGCAGTGCTAGAGGGGGAGGAAGAGGTCTAGCGGGGGGTTACGAG. Protein product: CSARGGGRGLAGGYE. The whole CDR3 reads CSARGGGRGLAGGYEQYF.

There are many counts of this clone. The read is 3 residues too short to cover the CDR3 end, so that end is filled in from the germline J gene. This sequence joins TRBV20-1 and TRBJ2-5; 13 bases are shared with TRBD2. CDR1 and CDR2 from the germline V gene are DFQATT and SNEGSKA (reference sequence). Losses at the gene ends were 7 bases for V and 5 bases for J; bases not matched to a gene: 10. CDR3 length: 15 amino acids. Partial CDR3 DNA: TGCAGTGGCGGACTAGCGGGAGCATCCGGGGAGACC. Translated, it gives CSGGLAGASGET. The complete CDR3 sequence is CSGGLAGASGETQYF.

This clone was counted many times. The CDR3 end is not reached by the read, which stops 3 residues before it; the germline J gene fills it in. The chain couples TRBV20-1 to TRBJ2-7; 8 bases align to TRBD2. Germline trimming cut 3 bases from V and 4 bases from J; bases unmatched to any gene: 8. This CDR3 spans 14 amino acids. Germline V gene lookup returns CDR1 DFQATT and CDR2 SNEGSKA (reference sequence). Partial CDR3 DNA: TGCAGTGCTAGTGTTTCGGCGGGGGGTTACGAG. It is translated as CSASVSAGGYE. The complete CDR3 sequence is CSASVSAGGYEQYF.

This clone was counted ten times or more. The CDR3 end falls 3 residues outside the read, so it is completed with the germline J gene. The J gene is TRBJ2-1, the V gene TRBV6-2 or TRBV6-3; 13 bases line up with TRBD2. CDR3 length equals 15 residues. Unmatched junction bases numbered 5, after V lost 5 bases and J lost 7 bases. From germline, CDR1 is MNHEY and CDR2 SVGEGT. Here the CDR3 reads CASSPGTSGANEQFF. The DNA read from the CDR3 is TGTGCCAGCAGTCCCGGGACTAGCGGGGCGAATGAG.

On this clone: Mismatch with germline at one junction end may stem from a read error. Coverage ceases 3 residues before the CDR3 finishes, and the germline J gene fills in the end. V gene TRBV2 combines with J gene TRBJ1-1, with 9 bases matching TRBD1. The germline V gene encodes CDR1 SNHLY and CDR2 FYNNEI. There are 15 residues in the CDR3. CDR3 sequence: CAGSANRGRGTEAFF. CDR3 bases read: TGTGCCGGCAGTGCAAACAGGGGGCGAGGCACTGAA.

The sample holds many counts of this clone. The CDR3 DNA, read in part, is TGTGCCAGCAGCTTAGCGGATACG. Encoded protein: CASSLADT. The CDR3 in full is CASSLADTQYF. The chain employs TRBV11-2 and TRBJ2-3, with D unclear. The read ends 3 residues shy of where the CDR3 ends; the end is completed using the germline J gene. The CDR3 sequence is 11 residues long. The germline V gene has CDR1 SGHAT and CDR2 FQNNGV. Trimming left V 1 base short and J 6 bases short, with 2 bases between.

This clone was seen repeatedly, ten times or more. Sequencing ends 3 residues short of the CDR3 end; the germline J gene provides the rest. The V gene is TRBV5-1, the J gene TRBJ2-7; possible D gene TRBD1, 5 bases. This CDR3 spans 13 amino acids. Germline V gene lookup returns CDR1 SGHRS and CDR2 YFSETQ. Trimming took off 4 bases at V and 4 bases at J, with 12 bases between the two ends. CDR3 amino acids: CASSIDSSYEQYF. The covered CDR3 bases are TGCGCCAGCAGCATCGACAGTTCTTACGAG. The complete variable domain, with remaining parts taken from reference TRBV5-1 and TRBJ2-7, reads KAGVTQTPRYLIKTRGQQVTLSCSPISGHRSVSWYQQTPGQGLQFLFEYFSETQRNKGNFPGRFSGRQFSNSRSEMNVSTLELGDSALYLCASSIDSSYEQYFGPGTRLTVT.